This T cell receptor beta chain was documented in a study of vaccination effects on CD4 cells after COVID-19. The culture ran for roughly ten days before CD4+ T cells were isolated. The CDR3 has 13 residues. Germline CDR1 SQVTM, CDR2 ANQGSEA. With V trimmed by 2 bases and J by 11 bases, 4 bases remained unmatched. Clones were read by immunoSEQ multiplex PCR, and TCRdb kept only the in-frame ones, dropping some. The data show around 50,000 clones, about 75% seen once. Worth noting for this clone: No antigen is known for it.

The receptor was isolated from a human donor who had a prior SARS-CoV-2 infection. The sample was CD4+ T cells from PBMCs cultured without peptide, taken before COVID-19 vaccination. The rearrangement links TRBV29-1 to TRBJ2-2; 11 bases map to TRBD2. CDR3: CSVERLAGGELFF. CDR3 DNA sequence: TGCAGCGTTGAAAGGCTAGCGGGAGGCGAGCTGTTTTTT.